This passage covers 31 T cell receptor beta chains from one sample sequenced in a study of shared clonotypes between healthy human individuals (TCRdb year 2020). Library construction relied on the immunoSEQ multiplex PCR assay. The table was pulled from immuneACCESS by TCRdb, which kept in-frame rearrangements only. Such tables lose some clones; where checked, under half of the loss comes from unresolved V genes, and the rest has no known cause. The sample records over a million clones, roughly 96% of which are singletons. The ten top clones hold about 1% of the sample. Material for sequencing was naive CD4+ T cells sorted from blood. The sample's cell subset or site, from its label and the paper: CD45RA+ positively selected. Receptor source: a man younger than 40 in good health.

The V and J genes are TRBV27 and TRBJ2-7; perhaps TRBD2 as D (6 bases). Between the trimmed V and J ends, which lost 6 bases and 7 bases, there was a span of 25 bases. The V gene's germline CDR1 is MNHEY and CDR2 SMNVEV (reference sequence). This CDR3 spans 16 amino acids. This CDR3 is CASSSPGFANRGEQYF. CDR3 DNA sequence: TGTGCCAGCAGCTCTCCGGGGTTCGCAAACCGGGGGGAGCAGTACTTC.

The chain combines TRBV10-3 with TRBJ2-5; TRBD2 matches 11 bases. Germline values: CDR1 ENHRY, CDR2 SYGVKD. V gave up 5 bases and J gave up 2 bases; unmatched junction bases: 7. CDR3 length: 16 residues. This chain's CDR3 is CAISPIAGGLQETQYF. The CDR3 bases are TGTGCCATCAGTCCTATAGCGGGAGGGTTGCAAGAGACCCAGTACTTC.

The chain recombines TRBV6-6 with TRBJ2-7; 7 nucleotides agree with TRBD2. The CDR3 has 14 residues. The ends lost 7 bases at V and 0 bases at J; junction bases unmatched: 6. Germline assignment: CDR1 MNHNY and CDR2 SVGAGI (reference sequence). CDR3 protein: CASTKSGTSYEQYF. CDR3 bases: TGTGCCAGCACCAAAAGCGGGACCTCCTACGAGCAGTACTTC.

The chain uses TRBV28 and TRBJ2-1, with 8 bases fitting TRBD2. This CDR3 region has 15 residues. CDR1 MDHEN and CDR2 SYDVKM come from the germline V gene. The junction had 11 bases not matched to a gene; V was cut back by 6 bases and J by 7 bases. CDR3 sequence (DNA): TGTGCCAGCAGCCCTTCCGGGACTAGTCTAAATGAGCAGTTCTTC. Amino acids: CASSPSGTSLNEQFF. The whole variable domain, remainder taken from reference TRBV28 and TRBJ2-1, is DVKVTQSSRYLVKRTGEKVFLECVQDMDHENMFWYRQDPGLGLRLIYFSYDVKMKEKGDIPEGYSVSREKKERFSLILESASTNQTSMYLCASSPSGTSLNEQFFGPGTRLTVL.

Written as DNA, the CDR3 is TGTGCCAGCAGCGTAGGTAGGAGCAATGAGCAGTTCTTC. As protein: CASSVGRSNEQFF. The V call is TRBV9, the J call TRBJ2-1; D uncertain. V was clipped by 0 bases and J by 6 bases, with 7 bases between them. The CDR3 contains 13 residues. Germline CDR1 is SGDLS and CDR2 is YYNGEE. The full variable domain, in which reference TRBV9 and TRBJ2-1 provide the parts outside the CDR3, is DSGVTQTPKHLITATGQRVTLRCSPRSGDLSVYWYQQSLDQGLQFLIQYYNGEERAKGNILERFSAQQFPDLHSELNLSSLELGDSALYFCASSVGRSNEQFFGPGTRLTVL.

The chain carries TRBV27 and TRBJ2-5, with unresolved D. Deletions cut 1 base from V and 2 bases from J, with 20 bases between. The CDR3 consists of 18 residues. Looked up from germline, CDR1 is MNHEY and CDR2 is SMNVEV (reference sequence). The CDR3 DNA is TGTGCCAGCAGTTTATGGGCTCATTTGGGTGGGAAGCAAGAGACCCAGTACTTC. Amino acid sequence: CASSLWAHLGGKQETQYF.

The J gene is TRBJ2-7, the V gene TRBV28; 7 bases line up with TRBD2. The CDR3 spans 15 residues. Germline CDR1 MDHEN, CDR2 SYDVKM. J was trimmed by 4 bases and V by 6 bases; bases with no gene match: 12. In DNA form, the CDR3 reads TGTGCCAGCAGCGGTGTTGGACTAGTAAGATACGAGCAGTACTTC. The encoded protein is CASSGVGLVRYEQYF.

The chain uses TRBV10-3 and TRBJ1-3, with unresolved D. Germline values: CDR1 ENHRY, CDR2 SYGVKD. Between the trimmed V and J ends, which lost 4 bases and 0 bases, there was a span of 10 bases. CDR3 length: 15 residues. Here the CDR3 DNA reads TGTGCCATCAGTGGAGGACGGACCTCTGGAAACACCATATATTTT. Translated: CAISGGRTSGNTIYF.

The chain joins TRBV30 to TRBJ1-2; the D is unclear. The CDR3 is made up of 14 amino acids. Germline CDR1 is GTSNPN and CDR2 is SVGIG (reference sequence). V dropped 0 bases and J dropped 4 bases, with 12 bases sitting between them. This CDR3 reads CAWSVPSLAYGYTF. The DNA for the CDR3 is TGTGCCTGGAGTGTACCCAGTCTGGCCTATGGCTACACCTTC.

This chain links TRBV6-5 with TRBJ2-3; tentatively, D is TRBD2 (5 bases). The CDR3 contains 15 residues. Germline V gene data show CDR1 as MNHEY and CDR2 as SVGAGI. V shed 2 bases and J shed 0 bases, with 9 bases lying between them. The CDR3 spells CASSYGGPSTDTQYF. The CDR3 DNA is TGTGCCAGCAGTTACGGCGGGCCTAGCACAGATACGCAGTATTTT.

The sample holds one count of this clone. This chain links TRBV18 with TRBJ2-1, with D uncertain. The CDR3 extends over 16 amino acids. Germline V lookup: CDR1 KGHSH, CDR2 LQKENI. Trimming stripped 0 bases from V and 1 base from J, with 10 bases between. CDR3 DNA sequence: TGTGCCAGCTCACCACCGTCGACAAGATCCTACAATGAGCAGTTCTTC. It is translated as CASSPPSTRSYNEQFF.

The genes are TRBV10-3 and TRBJ2-7; tentative D call: TRBD2 (6 bases). The ends were cut back, 5 bases at V and 4 bases at J, with 18 bases in the middle. The CDR3 runs to 15 residues. Germline V gene lookup returns CDR1 ENHRY and CDR2 SYGVKD. The CDR3 spells CAISRDSRQGYEQYF. As DNA, the CDR3 is TGTGCCATCAGTCGGGACTCCCGACAAGGTTACGAGCAGTACTTC.

V is TRBV18 and J is TRBJ2-7; TRBD2 aligns across 9 bases. J lost 0 bases, V lost 1 base, and 16 bases had no gene match. Germline V lookup: CDR1 KGHSH, CDR2 LQKENI. This CDR3 is 20 amino acids long. The chain's CDR3 is CASSPLPSTSGNPSSYEQYF. CDR3 sequence (DNA): TGTGCCAGCTCACCACTTCCTTCGACTAGCGGAAACCCTAGCTCCTACGAGCAGTACTTC.

About this clone itself: In the same sample, other DNA sequences code for this CDR3. V usage is TRBV5-1 and J usage is TRBJ2-3; D not certain. CDR1 and CDR2 (germline): SGHRS, YFSETQ. Trimming shortened V by 2 bases and J by 0 bases, and 7 bases separated the two germline ends. The CDR3 runs 14 residues. CDR3: CASSLGRSTDTQYF. In DNA form, the CDR3 reads TGCGCCAGCAGCTTAGGAAGGAGCACAGATACGCAGTATTTT.

CDR3 DNA sequence: TGTGCCAGCAGCCTACCCGGGACCGCCAATACGCAGTATTTT. Its translation: CASSLPGTANTQYF. The chain employs TRBV16 and TRBJ2-3; D tentatively reads TRBD1 or TRBD2 (5 bases each). V was cut by 4 bases and J by 7 bases, with 15 bases left in between. The CDR3 totals 14 residues. In germline, CDR1 is KGHSY, CDR2 FQNENV.

On this clone: The sample has other DNA sequences that encode this CDR3 too. This chain uses TRBV28 with TRBJ2-5, with 8 bases aligning to TRBD2. Germline values: CDR1 MDHEN, CDR2 SYDVKM. V lost 2 bases and J lost 5; bases outside the gene matches: 1. The CDR3 contains 13 residues. The CDR3 here is CASSLPGGETQYF. CDR3 nucleotides: TGTGCCAGCAGTTTACCGGGGGGGGAGACCCAGTACTTC.

The chain recombines TRBV7-9 with TRBJ2-1; D is possibly TRBD2 (6 bases). CDR1 and CDR2 from the germline V gene are SEHNR and FQNEAQ (reference sequence). The CDR3 is made up of 14 amino acids. V was shortened by 4 bases and J by 5 bases, with 12 bases between the two germline ends. CDR3 loop: CASSSLAIHNEQFF. In nucleotides, the CDR3 is TGTGCCAGCAGCTCCCTAGCGATCCACAATGAGCAGTTCTTC.

The chain is built from TRBV9 and TRBJ1-2; D not certain. V lost 0 bases and J lost 8, with 20 bases in between. Germline V lookup: CDR1 SGDLS, CDR2 YYNGEE. The CDR3 is 16 amino acids. The CDR3 protein is CASSVVSGPTRSGYTF. The CDR3 DNA reads TGTGCCAGCAGCGTAGTAAGTGGGCCCACCAGGAGCGGCTACACCTTC.

This clone was seen only a few times. This rearrangement joins TRBV7-9 to TRBJ2-1, with D unclear. CDR1 SEHNR and CDR2 FQNEAQ come from the germline V gene (reference sequence). The CDR3 contains 15 residues. Trimming stripped 0 bases from V and 3 bases from J, with 9 bases between. Here the CDR3 DNA reads TGTGCCAGCAGCTTAGCTTCAATAAGCTACAATGAGCAGTTCTTC. It specifies CASSLASISYNEQFF.

The chain couples TRBV5-4 to TRBJ2-2, with 8 bases that match TRBD1. Germline CDR1 is SGHNT and CDR2 is YYREEE (reference sequence). This CDR3 has 20 amino acids. V shed 3 bases, J shed 7 bases, and the junction held 23 bases outside the gene matches. CDR3 bases: TGTGCCAGCAGCTCGCCTCGACTAGGACAGGGAAAGGGTCACATCGGGGAGCTGTTTTTT. Residues: CASSSPRLGQGKGHIGELFF.

V and J are TRBV15 and TRBJ1-1; D remains ambiguous. Trimming left V 0 bases short and J 4 bases short, with 9 bases between. Germline V gene lookup returns CDR1 LNHNV and CDR2 YYDKDF (reference sequence). The CDR3 contains 14 residues. CDR3: CATSRDGGITEAFF. CDR3 DNA sequence: TGTGCCACCAGCAGAGATGGTGGGATCACTGAAGCTTTCTTT.

The chain has TRBV30 and TRBJ2-7, with D possibly TRBD2 on 6 matching bases. CDR1 is GTSNPN and CDR2 is SVGIG in the germline V gene (reference sequence). The CDR3 is made up of 14 amino acids. V dropped 2 bases and J dropped 4 bases, with 15 bases sitting between them. CDR3 loop: CAWSLGGEVYEQYF. The CDR3 coding sequence is TGTGCCTGGAGTCTAGGAGGGGAGGTATACGAGCAGTACTTC.

The J gene is TRBJ2-1, the V gene TRBV6-6; a weak D match, TRBD2 (6 bases). Germline CDR1 MNHNY, CDR2 SVGAGI (reference sequence). The CDR3 has 15 residues. The germline V and J ends were trimmed by 0 bases and 8 bases, with 14 bases remaining between them. CDR3 bases: TGTGCCAGCAGTTACTCGAGGAGTGCGGGGTATGAGCAGTTCTTC. Translation gives CASSYSRSAGYEQFF.

This clone came up once. V is TRBV5-4 and J is TRBJ2-1; 14 positions match TRBD2. Germline assignment: CDR1 SGHNT and CDR2 YYREEE (reference sequence). Trimming removed 4 bases from V and 8 bases from J; junction bases left unmatched: 8. CDR3 length: 16 residues. The CDR3 DNA is TGTGCCAGCAGCCCACCGGGACTAGCGGGAGTTCATGAGCAGTTCTTC. Translated: CASSPPGLAGVHEQFF. The complete variable domain, with remaining parts taken from reference TRBV5-4 and TRBJ2-1, reads ETGVTQSPTHLIKTRGQQVTLRCSSQSGHNTVSWYQQALGQGPQFIFQYYREEENGRGNFPPRFSGLQFPNYSSELNVNALELDDSALYLCASSPPGLAGVHEQFFGPGTRLTVL.

J is TRBJ2-3 and V is TRBV18, with TRBD2 matching 10 bases. V was pared by 1 base and J by 4 bases, with 2 bases of the junction left unmatched. The germline gives CDR1 KGHSH, CDR2 LQKENI. This CDR3 comprises 15 residues. CDR3 in amino acids: CASSPLAGGADTQYF. The CDR3 DNA reads TGTGCCAGCTCACCACTAGCGGGAGGAGCAGATACGCAGTATTTT. Complete variable domain (other parts from reference TRBV18 and TRBJ2-3): NAGVMQNPRHLVRRRGQEARLRCSPMKGHSHVYWYRQLPEEGLKFMVYLQKENIIDESGMPKERFSAEFPKEGPSILRIQQVVRGDSAAYFCASSPLAGGADTQYFGPGTRLTVL.

This clone appeared a single time. The CDR3 DNA reads as TGTGCCAGCTCACCAACCGCGGGACCCATTGCAGATACGCAGTATTTT. It yields the protein CASSPTAGPIADTQYF. This chain joins TRBV18 and TRBJ2-3, with D possibly TRBD2 on 6 matching bases. The CDR3 runs 16 residues. The germline gives CDR1 KGHSH, CDR2 LQKENI. V gave up 2 bases and J gave up 4 bases, with 16 bases separating them.

The rearrangement uses TRBV28 and TRBJ2-7; 13 bases map to TRBD2. This CDR3 region has 16 residues. The germline gives CDR1 MDHEN, CDR2 SYDVKM. V was pared by 6 bases and J by 7 bases, with 12 bases of the junction left unmatched. The CDR3 protein is CASRVWGTSGNEEQYF. CDR3 sequence (DNA): TGTGCCAGCAGAGTTTGGGGGACTAGCGGGAACGAGGAGCAGTACTTC. The complete variable domain, with remaining parts taken from reference TRBV28 and TRBJ2-7, reads DVKVTQSSRYLVKRTGEKVFLECVQDMDHENMFWYRQDPGLGLRLIYFSYDVKMKEKGDIPEGYSVSREKKERFSLILESASTNQTSMYLCASRVWGTSGNEEQYFGPGTRLTVT.

In DNA form, the CDR3 reads TGCGCCAGCAGCCAACCCCTCGTCGGTTCCTACAATGAGCAGTTCTTC. Protein: CASSQPLVGSYNEQFF. The V gene is TRBV4-1, the J gene TRBJ2-1, with unresolved D. The CDR3 loop spans 16 amino acids. Germline V gene lookup returns CDR1 MGHRA and CDR2 YSYEKL. V shed 2 bases and J shed 1 base, with 12 bases lying between them.

The rearrangement joins TRBV29-1 to TRBJ1-2, with D unresolved. Looked up from germline, CDR1 is SQVTM and CDR2 is ANQGSEA. The CDR3 has 12 amino acids. V was trimmed by 3 bases and J by 8 bases, leaving 13 bases between them. The CDR3 bases are TGCAGCGTTGACCCACCGGTGGGAGGCTACACCTTC. Translated: CSVDPPVGGYTF.

This sequence joins TRBV5-1 and TRBJ2-3; D uncertain. V was cut by 2 bases and J by 2 bases, with 9 bases left in between. This CDR3 is 14 amino acids long. CDR1 and CDR2 from the germline V gene are SGHRS and YFSETQ. CDR3 amino acids: CASSFNKDTDTQYF. CDR3 nucleotides: TGCGCCAGCAGCTTTAACAAGGACACAGATACGCAGTATTTT.

The chain carries TRBV5-6 and TRBJ1-2, with unresolved D. This CDR3 has 12 residues. The germline V and J ends were trimmed by 5 bases and 4 bases, with 9 bases remaining between them. CDR1 and CDR2 from the germline V gene are SGHDT and YYEEEE. In nucleotides, the CDR3 is TGTGCCAGCAGGCAGGAGCTCTATGGCTACACCTTC. Protein: CASRQELYGYTF. The full variable domain, its missing parts supplied by reference TRBV5-6 and TRBJ1-2, is DAGVTQSPTHLIKTRGQQVTLRCSPKSGHDTVSWYQQALGQGPQFIFQYYEEEERQRGNFPDRFSGHQFPNYSSELNVNALLLGDSALYLCASRQELYGYTFGSGTRLTVV.